The rows below give T cell receptor beta chains drawn from one sample of a study of memory CD4+ T cells and cytomegalovirus serostatus. Generated by immunoSEQ multiplex PCR, the TCRdb table keeps only in-frame clones and is missing some. The sample records about 25,000 clones, over 70% being singletons. Sequencing was performed on memory CD4+ T cells from blood. The receptors originated from an adult in good health and CMV-seronegative. Both conserved end residues are part of each CDR3. Each record gives: CDR3 protein, CDR3 DNA, V gene, D gene, J gene, clone size. D genes are given only for firm matches. Clone size is shown for a subset of rows, as once, few, many or a class of expanded clone.

CAITPSSKTNEQFF TGTGCCATCACCCCTAGCTCAAAAACCAATGAGCAGTTCTTC TRBV10-3 - TRBJ2-1 few
CASSLGSGLDTEAFF TGCGCCAGCAGCTTGGGCTCCGGATTGGACACTGAAGCTTTCTTT TRBV5-1 - TRBJ1-1 few
CASSKGNTGELFF TGTGCCAGCTCAAAGGGGAACACCGGGGAGCTGTTTTTT TRBV18 - TRBJ2-2 -
CASSQTGNNQPQHF TGTGCCAGCTCGCAGACAGGGAACAATCAGCCCCAGCATTTT TRBV18 TRBD1 TRBJ1-5 few
CASSEQGNYGYTF TGTGCCAGCAGTGAGCAGGGGAACTATGGCTACACCTTC TRBV2 - TRBJ1-2 -
CASSYTGDNEQYF TGTGCCAGCAGTTACACAGGGGACAACGAGCAGTACTTC TRBV6-6 TRBD1 TRBJ2-7 -
CASSYLEGEAFF TGTGCCAGCAGCTACCTCGAGGGTGAAGCTTTCTTT TRBV7-9 - TRBJ1-1 -
CASSGQGDTEAFF TGTGCCAGCAGTGGACAGGGGGACACTGAAGCTTTCTTT TRBV25-1 TRBD1 TRBJ1-1 -
CASSLTLYEQYF TGTGCCAGCAGTTTAACCCTCTACGAGCAGTACTTC TRBV2 - TRBJ2-7 once
CASSLGAGGVGELFF TGTGCCAGCAGCTTAGGTGCGGGAGGAGTCGGGGAGCTGTTTTTT TRBV7-9 TRBD2 TRBJ2-2 -
CASSDSHTRVLF TGTGCCAGCTCCGATTCACACACGCGGGTCCTCTTC TRBV18 - TRBJ2-1 -
CASSPIAARDRNEQYF TGTGCCAGCAGCCCCATCGCCGCCCGGGATAGGAACGAGCAGTACTTC TRBV7-8 - TRBJ2-7 -
CASSPGVGDEQFF TGTGCCAGCAGCCCGGGGGTCGGCGATGAGCAGTTCTTC TRBV9 - TRBJ2-1 few
CASSQDDSSYNEQFF TGTGCCAGCAGCCAAGACGACTCCTCCTACAATGAGCAGTTCTTC TRBV4-2 - TRBJ2-1 -
CASSPQGQKGYEQYF TGTGCCAGCAGTCCTCAGGGACAGAAAGGGTACGAGCAGTACTTC TRBV28 TRBD1 TRBJ2-7 -
CASSQGTSAPTVNNEQFF TGTGCCAGCAGCCAAGGAACTAGCGCTCCCACGGTTAACAATGAGCAGTTCTTC TRBV14 TRBD2 TRBJ2-1 -
CASSEGGRGGYEQYF TGTGCCAGCAGTGAAGGCGGCAGGGGCGGCTACGAGCAGTACTTC TRBV6-1 - TRBJ2-7 once
CASSVSGTGGLKLFF TGTGCCAGCAGTGTCTCCGGGACAGGGGGACTAAAACTGTTTTTT TRBV28 TRBD1 TRBJ1-4 -
CASSVQTSSYEQYF TGTGCCAGCAGTGTACAAACTTCCTCCTACGAGCAGTACTTC TRBV2 - TRBJ2-7 -
CASSSAGTQETQYF TGTGCCAGCAGCTCAGCCGGGACGCAAGAGACCCAGTACTTC TRBV7-2 - TRBJ2-5 -
CASSQVPNTQYF TGTGCCAGCAGCCAAGTGCCAAATACGCAGTATTTT TRBV14 - TRBJ2-3 -
CASSLGPDTQYF TGTGCCAGCAGCTTAGGACCAGATACGCAGTATTTT TRBV7-2 - TRBJ2-3 -
CASNSAQETQYF TGCGCCAGCAACTCAGCACAAGAGACCCAGTACTTC TRBV10-2 - TRBJ2-5 -
CASSASNPVAARTGELFF TGTGCCAGCAGCGCATCCAACCCAGTAGCAGCCCGAACCGGGGAGCTGTTTTTT TRBV9 - TRBJ2-2 -
CAISGAKNGSGGNTGELFF TGTGCCATCAGTGGAGCAAAGAACGGGTCAGGGGGTAACACCGGGGAGCTGTTTTTT TRBV10-3 TRBD1 TRBJ2-2 -
CASSDRSTDTQYF TGTGCCAGCAGTGATCGGAGCACAGATACGCAGTATTTT TRBV28 - TRBJ2-3 once